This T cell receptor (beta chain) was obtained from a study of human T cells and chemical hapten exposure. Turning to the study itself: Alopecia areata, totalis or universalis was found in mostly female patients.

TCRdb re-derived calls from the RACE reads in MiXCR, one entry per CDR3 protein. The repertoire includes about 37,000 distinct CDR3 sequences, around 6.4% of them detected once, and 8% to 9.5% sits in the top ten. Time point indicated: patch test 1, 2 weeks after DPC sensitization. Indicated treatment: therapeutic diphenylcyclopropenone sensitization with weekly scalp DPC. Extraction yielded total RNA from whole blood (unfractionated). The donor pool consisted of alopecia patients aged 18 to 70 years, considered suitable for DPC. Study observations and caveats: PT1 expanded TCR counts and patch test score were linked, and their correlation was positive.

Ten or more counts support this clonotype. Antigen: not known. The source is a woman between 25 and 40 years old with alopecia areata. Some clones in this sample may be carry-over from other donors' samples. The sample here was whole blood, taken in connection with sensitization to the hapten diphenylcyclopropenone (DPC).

CDR3 in amino acids: CASSLFGTGGYNEQFF. CDR3 in DNA: TGTGCCAGCAGCTTGTTCGGGACAGGGGGGTACAATGAGCAGTTCTTC. The genes are TRBV11-1 and TRBJ2-1, with TRBD1 matching 11 bases. J gave up 4 bases and V 3 bases, and 5 bases lay outside the gene matches. CDR3 length equals 16 residues. CDR1 is SGHAT, CDR2 FQDESV, per germline (reference sequence). Drawing the rest from reference TRBV11-1 and TRBJ2-1, the complete variable domain is EAEVAQSPRYKITEKSQAVAFWCDPISGHATLYWYRQILGQGPELLVQFQDESVVDDSQLPKDRFSAERLKGVDSTLKIQPAELGDSAMYLCASSLFGTGGYNEQFFGPGTRLTVL.